The 10 T cell receptor beta chains below come from one sample, sequenced in a study of a mutant IDH1 vaccine in newly diagnosed glioma. This sample's time point: week 35, safety follow-up. The vaccine gave 300 ug of a 20-mer mutant IDH1 peptide subcutaneously per dose. Clones were sequenced by immunoSEQ multiplex PCR, and TCRdb holds only the in-frame ones, with some missing. The top ten clones hold 1.5% to 2% of a sample with approximately 50,000 clones, about nine tenths of them seen once. Antigen specificity for these receptors is unknown. The starting material was PBMCs, obtained from a glioma patient whose treatment included an IDH1 peptide vaccine. The receptors derive from a man aged 40-50 years with glioma.

The chain carries TRBV4-1 and TRBJ2-1; perhaps TRBD1 as D (5 bases). This CDR3 is built from 14 residues. Germline V lookup: CDR1 MGHRA, CDR2 YSYEKL. Between the trimmed V and J ends, which lost 3 bases and 7 bases, there was a span of 13 bases. CDR3 nucleotides: TGCGCCAGCAGCCAGGCATCAAGGGGAAATGAGCAGTTCTTC. It specifies CASSQASRGNEQFF.

This clone is classed as medium-sized. The chain has TRBV6-5 and TRBJ1-2; TRBD1 matches at 7 bases. V dropped 4 bases and J dropped 1; count of bases not matched to a gene: 6. The CDR3 length is 15 residues. CDR1 is MNHEY, CDR2 SVGAGI, per germline. CDR3 protein: CASSFLRGSNYGYTF. The CDR3 region has the DNA TGTGCCAGCAGTTTCCTCAGGGGGAGTAACTATGGCTACACCTTC.

The J gene is TRBJ1-1, the V gene TRBV7-4, with D uncertain. V was clipped by 4 bases and J by 0 bases, with 12 bases between them. The germline CDR1 and CDR2 sequences are SGHVT and SQSDAQ. This CDR3 is built from 15 residues. In DNA, the CDR3 is TGTGCCAGCAGCTGTAGTTGGATCATGAACACTGAAGCTTTCTTT. It yields the protein CASSCSWIMNTEAFF. Filled out from reference TRBV7-4 and TRBJ1-1, the complete variable domain reads GAGVSQSPRYKVAKRGRDVALRCDSISGHVTLYWYRQTLGQGSEVLTYSQSDAQRDKSGRPSGRFSAERPERSVSTLKIQRTEQGDSAVYLCASSCSWIMNTEAFFGQGTRLTVV.

V gene TRBV5-1 combines with J gene TRBJ2-1; 10 positions match TRBD1. The germline CDR1 and CDR2 sequences are SGHRS and YFSETQ. V gave up 3 bases and J gave up 6 bases; unmatched junction bases: 6. The CDR3 covers 15 residues. The CDR3 reads CASSWGTGVANEQFF. As DNA, the CDR3 is TGCGCCAGCAGCTGGGGGACAGGGGTAGCCAATGAGCAGTTCTTC.

This clone was picked up a small number of times. This sequence joins TRBV4-1 and TRBJ1-2; D is perhaps TRBD1 (5 bases). V shed 3 bases and J shed 8 bases, with 13 bases lying between them. The CDR3 runs 13 residues. Germline V gene lookup returns CDR1 MGHRA and CDR2 YSYEKL. The CDR3 coding sequence is TGCGCCAGCAGCCATGCCTGGGGGGACGGCTACACCTTC. As protein: CASSHAWGDGYTF.

The chain links TRBV7-9 to TRBJ1-2; D ambiguous. The germline V gene encodes CDR1 SEHNR and CDR2 FQNEAQ (reference sequence). The length of the CDR3 is 10 residues. V was pared by 5 bases and J by 7 bases, with 5 bases between. The CDR3 DNA reads as TGTGCCAGCAGCCTTGTTGGCTACACCTTC. Its protein is CASSLVGYTF.

The CDR3 DNA reads TGTGCCAGCAGGTCCGACATCTACGAGCAGTACTTC. It encodes CASRSDIYEQYF. The rearrangement uses TRBV2 and TRBJ2-7; D call uncertain. V gave up 6 bases and J gave up 3 bases, with 9 bases separating them. The CDR3 spans 12 residues. Germline CDR1 SNHLY, CDR2 FYNNEI.

The chain carries TRBV13 and TRBJ2-7; TRBD2 matches 8 bases. There are 16 residues in the CDR3. Germline CDR1 reads PRHDT; CDR2 reads FYEKMQ (reference sequence). Trimming removed 5 bases from V and 2 bases from J; junction bases left unmatched: 11. The CDR3 region has the DNA TGTGCCAGCAGCGGGGGGACGGGACTAGGAACCTACGAGCAGTACTTC. It yields the protein CASSGGTGLGTYEQYF.

The chain combines TRBV19 with TRBJ1-1, with no clear D. The CDR3 has 14 amino acids. Trimming took 2 bases from V and 1 from J, leaving 8 bases between them. Germline values: CDR1 LNHDA, CDR2 SQIVND (reference sequence). CDR3 coding DNA: TGTGCCAGTAGTATATTAGCCAGGAACACTGAAGCTTTCTTT. Residues: CASSILARNTEAFF.

The V and J genes are TRBV5-1 and TRBJ1-4; possible D gene TRBD1, 6 bases. The germline CDR1 and CDR2 sequences are SGHRS and YFSETQ. The ends were cut back, 0 bases at V and 8 bases at J, with 14 bases in the middle. The CDR3 spans 15 residues. The CDR3 spells CASSLVPGAGEKLFF. The CDR3 bases are TGCGCCAGCAGCTTGGTTCCGGGGGCGGGGGAAAAACTGTTTTTT.